This T cell receptor beta chain was retrieved from a study of T cell repertoires in cytomegalovirus infection. Looking at the study overall: Peptides in the study included HLA-C-restricted and HLA-B-restricted CMV epitopes.

TCRdb re-called the reads through MiXCR, storing one row per CDR3 protein. This table holds over 250,000 distinct CDR3 sequences, 20% to 25% found once. In the case of this clonotype: Its antigen is not known.

The germline gives CDR1 LNHDA, CDR2 SQIVND (reference sequence). Trimming shortened V by 6 bases and J by 1 base, and 10 bases separated the two germline ends. This CDR3 contains 14 residues. This receptor was identified in a human donor in good health (CMV status not recorded). Some clones in this sample may be carry-over from other donors' samples. The chain employs TRBV19 and TRBJ2-1; D uncertain. Sequenced material: cultured PBMCs, taken from culture after CMV antigen stimulation. The CDR3 DNA sequence: TGTGCCAGTAGACCATCAAATTCCTACAATGAGCAGTTCTTC. This translates into CASRPSNSYNEQFF.